These 11 T cell receptor beta chains were all obtained from the same sample, sequenced in a study of cytomegalovirus exposure and HLA in healthy donors listed by TCRdb under 2017. Library preparation used the immunoSEQ multiplex PCR assay. For the multiplex PCR, a mixture combining 60 forward primers for TCR Vbeta segments and 13 reverse primers for TCR Jbeta segments was used. In its TCRdb copy, this immuneACCESS table keeps in-frame sequences only and misses some clones. Where compared with another copy, unresolved V genes explain less than half of these, and the others have no known cause. Counted in this sample were about 190,000 clones; roughly three quarters of them appeared once. The ten largest clonotypes hold 1.5% to 2% of the sample. Sequencing was performed on PBMCs. These TCRs come from a woman aged 50 to 60 in good health and CMV-seronegative.

This clone is a singleton in its sample. In the same sample, other DNA sequences code for this CDR3. This chain connects TRBV1 to TRBJ2-7; TRBD2 was called by the table and not checked on the DNA. TRBV1 represents a pseudogene. The CDR3 sequence is 17 residues long. The CDR3 is CTSSQDRGTSGNYEQYF. The CDR3 DNA reads TGCACCAGCAGCCAAGATCGGGGGACTAGCGGGAACTACGAGCAGTACTTC.

CDR3 coding DNA: TGTGCCTGGAGTCTAGCCGCCGGGGAGCTGTTTTTT. Its protein product is CAWSLAAGELFF. This sequence joins TRBV30 and TRBJ2-2, with a tentative D call TRBD2 (5 bases). V gave up 2 bases and J gave up 6 bases, with 7 bases separating them. Germline V gene lookup returns CDR1 GTSNPN and CDR2 SVGIG (reference sequence). This CDR3 is built from 12 residues.

The rearrangement links TRBV5-6 to TRBJ1-2; D is possibly TRBD1 (5 bases). The ends were cut back, 1 base at V and 8 bases at J, with 24 bases in the middle. This CDR3 region has 17 residues. Per germline, CDR1 SGHDT and CDR2 YYEEEE. CDR3 bases: TGTGCCAGCAGCTTGAGGTGGGGCAAAAGCTCGCTAAGGGGCTACACCTTC. The encoded protein is CASSLRWGKSSLRGYTF.

The chain has TRBV5-1 and TRBJ1-2; D unresolved. The V gene lost 0 bases and the J gene lost 4 bases, with 10 bases spanning the gap. This CDR3 comprises 14 residues. The germline V gene has CDR1 SGHRS and CDR2 YFSETQ. CDR3 protein: CASSLGGRFYGYTF. CDR3 in DNA: TGCGCCAGCAGCTTGGGTGGCAGGTTCTATGGCTACACCTTC. The whole variable domain, remainder taken from reference TRBV5-1 and TRBJ1-2, is KAGVTQTPRYLIKTRGQQVTLSCSPISGHRSVSWYQQTPGQGLQFLFEYFSETQRNKGNFPGRFSGRQFSNSRSEMNVSTLELGDSALYLCASSLGGRFYGYTFGSGTRLTVV.

Only a few counts were recorded for this clone. The J gene is TRBJ1-2, the V gene TRBV10-2; D remains ambiguous. V lost 1 base and J lost 8, with 11 bases in between. There are 13 residues in the CDR3. Per the germline V gene, CDR1 is WSHSY and CDR2 is SAAADI. CDR3 DNA sequence: TGCGCCAGCAGTGAGTTTATGAGTATCGGCTACACCTTC. It encodes CASSEFMSIGYTF.

This clone came up a few times. The rearrangement joins TRBV18 to TRBJ1-2, with D tentatively TRBD1 (6 bases). The germline V and J ends were trimmed by 3 bases and 4 bases, with 12 bases remaining between them. Per germline, CDR1 KGHSH and CDR2 LQKENI. This CDR3 has 14 residues. The DNA for the CDR3 is TGTGCCAGCTCACCTCTGGACAGCCTCTATGGCTACACCTTC. Amino acids: CASSPLDSLYGYTF.

The gene calls are TRBV11-2 and TRBJ2-1; 11 nucleotides agree with TRBD1. The CDR3 has 16 residues. Germline CDR1 reads SGHAT; CDR2 reads FQNNGV. V was pared by 5 bases and J by 3 bases, with 6 bases of the junction left unmatched. The CDR3 sequence: CASSQGGTGGYNEQFF. As DNA, the CDR3 is TGTGCCAGCAGCCAGGGGGGGACAGGGGGCTACAATGAGCAGTTCTTC. Drawing the rest from reference TRBV11-2 and TRBJ2-1, the complete variable domain is EAGVAQSPRYKIIEKRQSVAFWCNPISGHATLYWYQQILGQGPKLLIQFQNNGVVDDSQLPKDRFSAERLKGVDSTLKIQPAKLEDSAVYLCASSQGGTGGYNEQFFGPGTRLTVL.

The chain is built from TRBV5-6 and TRBJ1-1; 11 bases are shared with TRBD1. This CDR3 contains 15 residues. V was clipped by 4 bases and J by 4 bases; unmatched bases: 6. Germline V gives CDR1 SGHDT, CDR2 YYEEEE. The CDR3 here is CASSPRTGGLTEAFF. Written as DNA, the CDR3 is TGTGCCAGCAGCCCCCGGACAGGGGGCCTCACTGAAGCTTTCTTT.

This clone came up a few times. CDR3 amino acids: CASSLGTGGGSPLHF. The CDR3 nucleotides read TGCGCCAGCAGCTTGGGTACAGGGGGCGGTTCACCCCTCCACTTT. J is TRBJ1-6 and V is TRBV5-1, with 9 bases that match TRBD1. After removal of 0 bases from V and 9 bases from J, the junction contained 4 bases not matched to a gene. The CDR3 is 15 residues long. Germline V gives CDR1 SGHRS, CDR2 YFSETQ. The full variable domain, rest sourced from reference TRBV5-1 and TRBJ1-6, is KAGVTQTPRYLIKTRGQQVTLSCSPISGHRSVSWYQQTPGQGLQFLFEYFSETQRNKGNFPGRFSGRQFSNSRSEMNVSTLELGDSALYLCASSLGTGGGSPLHFGNGTRLTVT.

This chain uses TRBV6-5 with TRBJ1-4; tentative D call: TRBD1 (6 bases). This CDR3 region has 14 residues. V was shortened by 2 bases and J by 7 bases, with 11 bases between the two germline ends. The V gene's germline CDR1 is MNHEY and CDR2 SVGAGI. The CDR3 DNA follows: TGTGCCAGCAGTTACCAGGCAGGGGCTGAAAAACTGTTTTTT. Protein product: CASSYQAGAEKLFF.

The chain joins TRBV6-5 to TRBJ2-1, with a tentative D call TRBD1 (6 bases). The CDR3 has 14 residues. Germline CDR1 MNHEY, CDR2 SVGAGI. The V end was cut by 2 bases, the J end by 9 bases, with 14 bases between. CDR3 amino acids: CASSYVQRGGEQFF. In DNA, the CDR3 is TGTGCCAGCAGTTACGTGCAGAGAGGGGGTGAGCAGTTCTTC.